Below, 4 T cell receptor beta chains from the same sample are listed, as sequenced in a study of blood T cells in healthy people across ages. It was with a sample-barcoded 5' primer and a J-beta primer mix that a second PCR of about 7 to 12 cycles was run. TCRdb recomputed calls from the 5' RACE reads with MiXCR, one row per CDR3 protein. In the table there are about 730,000 distinct CDR3 sequences, roughly two fifths of which are singletons. The specimen was blood. These receptors were collected from a woman aged 55-70 years in good health.

The chain couples TRBV3-1 to TRBJ1-1, with D hard to call. There are 13 residues in the CDR3. Looked up from germline, CDR1 is LGHDT and CDR2 is YNNKEL (reference sequence). Trimming took off 4 bases at V and 0 bases at J, with 6 bases between the two ends. The CDR3 reads CASSPDMNTEAFF. Written as DNA, the CDR3 is TGTGCCAGCAGCCCTGATATGAACACTGAAGCTTTCTTT.

The V and J genes are TRBV20-1 and TRBJ2-1, with D unclear. The ends were cut back, 2 bases at V and 4 bases at J, with 12 bases in the middle. The germline V gene encodes CDR1 DFQATT and CDR2 SNEGSKA (reference sequence). The CDR3 consists of 14 residues. CDR3 coding DNA: TGCAGTGCTAGATCCCAGGTCCGATACAATGAGCAGTTCTTC. The encoded protein is CSARSQVRYNEQFF.

V gene TRBV5-4 combines with J gene TRBJ2-6, with D unclear. V lost 5 bases, J lost 8 bases, and 11 bases lay in between. This CDR3 has 13 amino acids. Germline CDR1 and CDR2: SGHNT and YYREEE (reference sequence). The CDR3 DNA is TGTGCCAGCAGTTTGAAAGGCCCCAACGTCCTGACTTTC. Protein sequence: CASSLKGPNVLTF.

The V gene is TRBV20-1, the J gene TRBJ2-4, with D unresolved. CDR1 is DFQATT, CDR2 SNEGSKA, per germline (reference sequence). The CDR3 length is 12 residues. V was cut by 6 bases and J by 13 bases, with 19 bases left in between. CDR3 loop: CSATPGRCGQYF. The DNA of the CDR3 is TGCAGTGCCACGCCTGGGCGGTGTGGGCAGTACTTC.